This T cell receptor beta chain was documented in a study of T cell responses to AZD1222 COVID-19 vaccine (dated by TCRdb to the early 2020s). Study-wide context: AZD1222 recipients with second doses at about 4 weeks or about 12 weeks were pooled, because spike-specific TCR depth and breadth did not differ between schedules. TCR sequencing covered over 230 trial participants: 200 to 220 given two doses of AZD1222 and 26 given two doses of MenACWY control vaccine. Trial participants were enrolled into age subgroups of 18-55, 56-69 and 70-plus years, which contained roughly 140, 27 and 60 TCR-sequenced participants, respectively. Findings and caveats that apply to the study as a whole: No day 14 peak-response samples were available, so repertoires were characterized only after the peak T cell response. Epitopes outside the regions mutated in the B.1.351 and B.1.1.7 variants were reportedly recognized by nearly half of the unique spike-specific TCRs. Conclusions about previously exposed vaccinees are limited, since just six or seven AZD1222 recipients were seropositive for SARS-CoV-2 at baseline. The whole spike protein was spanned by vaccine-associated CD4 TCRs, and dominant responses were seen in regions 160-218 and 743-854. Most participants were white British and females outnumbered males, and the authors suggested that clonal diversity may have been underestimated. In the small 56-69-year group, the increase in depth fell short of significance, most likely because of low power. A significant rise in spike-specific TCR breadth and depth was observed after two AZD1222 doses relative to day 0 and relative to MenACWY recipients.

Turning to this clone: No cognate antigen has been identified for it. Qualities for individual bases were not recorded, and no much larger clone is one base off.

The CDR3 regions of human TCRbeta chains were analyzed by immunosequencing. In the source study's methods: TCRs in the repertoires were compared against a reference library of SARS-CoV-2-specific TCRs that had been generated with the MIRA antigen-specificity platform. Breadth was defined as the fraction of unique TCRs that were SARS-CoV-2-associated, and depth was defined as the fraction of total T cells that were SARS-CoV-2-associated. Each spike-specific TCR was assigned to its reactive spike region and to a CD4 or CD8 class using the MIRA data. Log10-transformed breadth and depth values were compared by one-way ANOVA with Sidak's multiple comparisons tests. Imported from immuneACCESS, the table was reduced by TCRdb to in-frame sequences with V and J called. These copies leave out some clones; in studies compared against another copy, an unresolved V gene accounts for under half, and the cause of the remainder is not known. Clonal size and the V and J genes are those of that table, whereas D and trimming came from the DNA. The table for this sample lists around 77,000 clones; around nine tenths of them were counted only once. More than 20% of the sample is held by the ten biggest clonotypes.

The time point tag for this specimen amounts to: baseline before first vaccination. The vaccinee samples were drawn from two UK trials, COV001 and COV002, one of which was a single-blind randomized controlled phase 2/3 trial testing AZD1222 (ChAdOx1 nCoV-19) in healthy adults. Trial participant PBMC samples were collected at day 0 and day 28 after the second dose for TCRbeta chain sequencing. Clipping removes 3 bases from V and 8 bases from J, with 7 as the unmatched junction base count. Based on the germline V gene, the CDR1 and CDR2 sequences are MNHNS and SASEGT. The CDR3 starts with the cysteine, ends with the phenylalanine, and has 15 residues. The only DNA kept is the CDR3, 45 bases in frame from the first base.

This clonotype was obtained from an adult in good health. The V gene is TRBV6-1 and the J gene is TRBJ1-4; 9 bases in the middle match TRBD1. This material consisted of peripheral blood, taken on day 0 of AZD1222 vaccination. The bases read TGTGCCAGCAGTGATCTGGGACAGGGATTCGAAAAACTGTTTTTT. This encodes CASSDLGQGFEKLFF.